Presented here are 31 T cell receptor beta chains from one specimen sequenced in a study of cytomegalovirus exposure and HLA in healthy donors. Primers for the PCR totalled 60 Vbeta and 13 Jbeta. The protocol was immunoSEQ multiplex PCR, while the TCRdb copy is restricted to in-frame clones and leaves out a portion. Among some 120,000 clones listed, around 80% were seen once. The sample consisted of PBMCs. These receptors all stem from a man aged 45 to 65 in good health and CMV-seronegative.

V usage is TRBV7-9 and J usage is TRBJ1-5; TRBD1 agrees at 10 bases. With 7 bases clipped from V and 5 bases from J, the junction kept 2 bases outside the gene matches. The CDR3 extends over 13 amino acids. From germline, CDR1 is SEHNR and CDR2 FQNEAQ (reference sequence). The CDR3 sequence: CASTGTGDQPQHF. The CDR3 nucleotides read TGTGCCAGCACCGGGACAGGGGATCAGCCCCAGCATTTT.

The V call is TRBV6-1, the J call TRBJ2-7, with TRBD1 matching 7 bases. Germline V gene data show CDR1 as MNHNS and CDR2 as SASEGT. The CDR3 extends over 13 amino acids. J was trimmed by 9 bases and V by 9 bases; bases with no gene match: 14. DNA of the CDR3: TGTGCCAGTCAAAGGGACAGACGTGTCGCGCAGTACTTC. Protein: CASQRDRRVAQYF.

The chain's CDR3 is CASKKRTVGELFF. The CDR3 DNA reads as TGTGCCAGCAAGAAGCGCACGGTCGGGGAGCTGTTTTTT. The chain is built from TRBV2 and TRBJ2-2; D is unclear. The ends were cut back, 7 bases at V and 7 bases at J, with 13 bases in the middle. From germline, CDR1 is SNHLY and CDR2 FYNNEI. This CDR3 is 13 amino acids long.

V gene TRBV5-1 combines with J gene TRBJ1-6; unclear D gene. The germline V and J ends were trimmed by 3 bases and 6 bases, with 16 bases remaining between them. The CDR3 spans 16 residues. Germline values: CDR1 SGHRS, CDR2 YFSETQ. CDR3 residues: CASSYTAGSGNSPLHF. The CDR3 DNA follows: TGCGCCAGCAGCTATACTGCAGGATCTGGTAATTCACCCCTCCACTTT. The whole variable domain, remainder taken from reference TRBV5-1 and TRBJ1-6, is KAGVTQTPRYLIKTRGQQVTLSCSPISGHRSVSWYQQTPGQGLQFLFEYFSETQRNKGNFPGRFSGRQFSNSRSEMNVSTLELGDSALYLCASSYTAGSGNSPLHFGNGTRLTVT.

The chain combines TRBV5-1 with TRBJ1-3; 7 bases map to TRBD1. This CDR3 spans 19 amino acids. The ends lost 0 bases at V and 3 bases at J; junction bases unmatched: 15. The germline CDR1 and CDR2 sequences are SGHRS and YFSETQ. The CDR3 spells CASSLAGRDSRTFGNTIYF. The CDR3 coding sequence is TGCGCCAGCAGCTTGGCCGGTCGGGACAGTCGGACGTTTGGAAACACCATATATTTT. The full variable domain, in which reference TRBV5-1 and TRBJ1-3 provide the parts outside the CDR3, is KAGVTQTPRYLIKTRGQQVTLSCSPISGHRSVSWYQQTPGQGLQFLFEYFSETQRNKGNFPGRFSGRQFSNSRSEMNVSTLELGDSALYLCASSLAGRDSRTFGNTIYFGEGSWLTVV.

The gene calls are TRBV7-3 and TRBJ1-1, with D possibly being TRBD1 (5 bases). V lost 5 bases to trimming and J lost 5 bases, with 9 bases between them. CDR1 is SGHTA, CDR2 FQGTGA, per germline. The CDR3 extends over 12 amino acids. CDR3 coding DNA: TGTGCCAGCAGCCGACCAGGGACTGAAGCTTTCTTT. It encodes CASSRPGTEAFF.

The gene calls are TRBV5-8 and TRBJ1-2; 12 nucleotides align to TRBD1. The CDR3 totals 14 residues. V gave up 4 bases and J gave up 5 bases; unmatched junction bases: 3. The germline V gene encodes CDR1 SGHTS and CDR2 YDEGEE. CDR3 DNA sequence: TGTGCCAGCAGCCCGGGACAGGGGGCATATGGCTACACCTTC. Amino acids: CASSPGQGAYGYTF. Combining the CDR3 with reference TRBV5-8 and TRBJ1-2 gives the whole variable domain EAGVTQSPTHLIKTRGQQATLRCSPISGHTSVYWYQQALGLGLQFLLWYDEGEERNRGNFPPRFSGRQFPNYSSELNVNALELEDSALYLCASSPGQGAYGYTFGSGTRLTVV.

The chain carries TRBV15 and TRBJ1-5; D call uncertain. The ends were cut back, 1 base at V and 3 bases at J, with 13 bases in the middle. This CDR3 contains 16 residues. CDR1 LNHNV and CDR2 YYDKDF come from the germline V gene (reference sequence). CDR3 in DNA: TGTGCCACCAGCAGAGCAGTAGCCGTCCTCAATCAGCCCCAGCATTTT. The encoded protein is CATSRAVAVLNQPQHF.

This chain joins TRBV28 and TRBJ1-5, with D perhaps TRBD1 (6 bases). The length of the CDR3 is 14 residues. CDR1 MDHEN and CDR2 SYDVKM come from the germline V gene. V lost 7 bases, J lost 4 bases, and 14 bases lay in between. The CDR3 loop reads CASTSGTRNQPQHF. The CDR3 DNA reads TGTGCCAGCACCTCCGGGACACGTAATCAGCCCCAGCATTTT.

A remark on this clone: Other DNA sequences within the sample encode an identical CDR3. The chain links TRBV7-2 to TRBJ1-4; D is unclear. Germline V gene data show CDR1 as SGHTA and CDR2 as FQGNSA. With 4 bases removed from V and 0 bases from J, the gap between germline ends came to 3 bases. The CDR3 is 13 residues long. The DNA of the CDR3 is TGTGCCAGCAGCTCATCAACTAATGAAAAACTGTTTTTT. Translation: CASSSSTNEKLFF. Drawing the rest from reference TRBV7-2 and TRBJ1-4, the complete variable domain is GAGVSQSPSNKVTEKGKDVELRCDPISGHTALYWYRQSLGQGLEFLIYFQGNSAPDKSGLPSDRFSAERTGGSVSTLTIQRTQQEDSAVYLCASSSSTNEKLFFGSGTQLSVL.

This clone was counted a few times. The V call is TRBV7-9, the J call TRBJ1-3; D is undetermined. Germline V gene data show CDR1 as SEHNR and CDR2 as FQNEAQ (reference sequence). The CDR3 extends over 14 amino acids. V shed 1 base and J shed 0 bases, with 4 bases lying between them. The CDR3 protein is CASSLGISGNTIYF. The DNA for the CDR3 is TGTGCCAGCAGCTTAGGTATCTCTGGAAACACCATATATTTT.

The chain joins TRBV5-1 to TRBJ1-1; D gene ambiguous. V lost 3 bases and J lost 3, with 9 bases in between. Germline CDR1 and CDR2: SGHRS and YFSETQ. The CDR3 spans 13 residues. CDR3 bases: TGCGCCAGCAGCTACACACGGGACACTGAAGCTTTCTTT. Amino acids: CASSYTRDTEAFF.

This chain joins TRBV4-3 and TRBJ2-7; 10 bases align to TRBD2. The CDR3 spans 13 residues. Germline V gene sequence: CDR1 LGHNA, CDR2 YSLEER. V lost 4 bases, J lost 6 bases, and 3 bases stayed unmatched. The CDR3 protein is CASSLAGGSEQYF. In DNA, the CDR3 is TGCGCCAGCAGCCTAGCGGGAGGTTCCGAGCAGTACTTC.

The genes are TRBV28 and TRBJ1-5; D gene ambiguous. Trimming cost V 3 bases and J 6 bases, with 12 bases left between them. Germline CDR1 MDHEN, CDR2 SYDVKM. The CDR3 is 14 residues long. The CDR3 nucleotides are TGTGCCAGCAGTTTCGGGAGAAGGGTTCAGCCCCAGCATTTT. This codes for CASSFGRRVQPQHF.

The chain couples TRBV19 to TRBJ1-5, with 7 bases aligning to TRBD1. V lost 5 bases and J lost 7; bases outside the gene matches: 5. This CDR3 is built from 13 residues. CDR1 LNHDA and CDR2 SQIVND come from the germline V gene (reference sequence). The CDR3 is CASSQRGRQPQHF. For the CDR3, the DNA is TGTGCCAGTAGTCAGAGGGGGCGACAGCCCCAGCATTTT.

The genes are TRBV7-3 and TRBJ2-2; TRBD2 might be the D (6 bases). Germline V gene sequence: CDR1 SGHTA, CDR2 FQGTGA. The CDR3 contains 15 residues. The V and J ends lost 5 bases and 2 bases respectively, with 12 bases between them. The CDR3 sequence: CASSPGTFNTGELFF. The CDR3 DNA sequence: TGTGCCAGCAGCCCCGGGACTTTTAACACCGGGGAGCTGTTTTTT.

This chain connects TRBV20-1 to TRBJ2-7; 8 positions match TRBD1. J gave up 9 bases and V 2 bases, and 3 bases lay outside the gene matches. CDR1 is DFQATT, CDR2 SNEGSKA, per germline (reference sequence). This CDR3 contains 11 residues. The chain's CDR3 is CSARSDRGQYF. Here the CDR3 DNA reads TGCAGTGCTAGAAGCGACAGGGGGCAGTACTTC.

V is TRBV27 and J is TRBJ1-5; D is undetermined. Per the germline V gene, CDR1 is MNHEY and CDR2 is SMNVEV (reference sequence). Trimming left V 5 bases short and J 4 bases short, with 6 bases between. This CDR3 has 12 residues. CDR3 bases: TGTGCCAGCAGTGGACTGAATCAGCCCCAGCATTTT. It codes for CASSGLNQPQHF.

The gene calls are TRBV5-4 and TRBJ2-1; TRBD1 might be the D (5 bases). There are 11 residues in the CDR3. Germline CDR1 SGHNT, CDR2 YYREEE (reference sequence). The V gene lost 3 bases and the J gene lost 7 bases, with 5 bases spanning the gap. The CDR3 loop is CASSSGNEQFF. CDR3 bases: TGTGCCAGCAGCTCAGGGAATGAGCAGTTCTTC.

The CDR3 nucleotides are TGTGCCAGCAGCGTAGGAATCCTATATAATTCACCCCTCCACTTT. It translates to CASSVGILYNSPLHF. V is TRBV9 and J is TRBJ1-6, with D unresolved. The CDR3 has 15 amino acids. Trimming took off 0 bases at V and 4 bases at J, with 8 bases between the two ends. CDR1 is SGDLS and CDR2 is YYNGEE in the germline V gene.

The chain has TRBV28 and TRBJ1-3; 10 bases align to TRBD1. This CDR3 is built from 14 residues. Germline V gene sequence: CDR1 MDHEN, CDR2 SYDVKM. J lost 8 bases, V lost 5 bases, and 6 bases had no gene match. For the CDR3, the DNA is TGTGCCAGCAGTCGACAGGGGGCTGGGGACACCATATATTTT. Translated, it gives CASSRQGAGDTIYF.

Here the CDR3 reads CSVSRGRMGGELFF. The CDR3 region has the DNA TGCAGCGTTTCTCGCGGGAGGATGGGCGGGGAGCTGTTTTTT. The V call is TRBV29-1, the J call TRBJ2-2; 8 nucleotides align to TRBD2. From germline, CDR1 is SQVTM and CDR2 ANQGSEA. CDR3 length: 14 residues. The V segment lost 5 bases and the J segment 7 bases; nucleotides outside the gene matches: 9.

This clone was detected only once. Here the CDR3 DNA reads TGTGCCAGCAGCCAAGATCTCAGTAGACTAAACACTGAAGCTTTCTTT. This sequence encodes CASSQDLSRLNTEAFF. The chain employs TRBV4-2 and TRBJ1-1; D is undetermined. V lost 0 bases and J lost 2, with 13 bases in between. CDR3 length: 16 residues. Per the germline V gene, CDR1 is LGHNA and CDR2 is YNFKEQ.

The rearrangement links TRBV6-1 to TRBJ2-7; possibly TRBD1 for D (6 bases). V was pared by 8 bases and J by 4 bases, with 15 bases between. This CDR3 contains 13 residues. Looked up from germline, CDR1 is MNHNS and CDR2 is SASEGT. The CDR3 DNA is TGTGCCAGCTTCGGGACAAGGGGGTACGAGCAGTACTTC. It encodes CASFGTRGYEQYF.

The V and J genes are TRBV12-5 and TRBJ2-1, with D possibly matching TRBD1 (6 bases). CDR1 is LGHNT and CDR2 is FRNRAP in the germline V gene. V lost 1 base, J lost 6 bases, and 16 bases lay in between. This CDR3 has 16 residues. CDR3 protein: CASGLDQDSLGNEQFF. CDR3 nucleotides: TGTGCTAGTGGTTTGGACCAGGACAGTTTGGGCAATGAGCAGTTCTTC.

In nucleotides, the CDR3 is TGCGCCAGCAGTCCTACCGGAGTCAGGGGAGCGGAGACCCAGTACTTC. Translation gives CASSPTGVRGAETQYF. V gene TRBV5-1 combines with J gene TRBJ2-5, with D perhaps matching TRBD1 (6 bases). The CDR3 totals 16 residues. Trimming cost V 5 bases and J 5 bases, with 22 bases left between them. Per germline, CDR1 SGHRS and CDR2 YFSETQ.

This clone appeared a few times. The CDR3, as DNA: TGTGCCATCCGGGGATCCGGCTCCTACGAGCAGTACTTC. It encodes CAIRGSGSYEQYF. This chain joins TRBV28 and TRBJ2-5, with a weak D call TRBD2 (5 bases). The last part of the DNA fits TRBJ2-7 better; the J call may be wrong. CDR1 is MDHEN and CDR2 is SYDVKM in the germline V gene. The CDR3 has 13 residues.

In nucleotides, the CDR3 is TGTGCCAGCAGTTCTAGGACAGGGGGGAACAATGAGCAGTTCTTC. It yields the protein CASSSRTGGNNEQFF. The chain carries TRBV28 and TRBJ2-1; 10 positions match TRBD1. J was trimmed by 5 bases and V by 4 bases; bases with no gene match: 5. Germline V lookup: CDR1 MDHEN, CDR2 SYDVKM. There are 15 residues in the CDR3.

The chain joins TRBV9 to TRBJ2-3; 13 nucleotides line up with TRBD2. With V trimmed by 0 bases and J by 8 bases, 9 bases remained unmatched. Looked up from germline, CDR1 is SGDLS and CDR2 is YYNGEE. CDR3 length: 17 amino acids. CDR3 loop: CASSVGGGLAGPATQYF. The CDR3 nucleotides are TGTGCCAGCAGCGTAGGGGGGGGACTAGCGGGGCCCGCTACGCAGTATTTT.

J is TRBJ2-1 and V is TRBV5-1; 11 bases align to TRBD2. This CDR3 has 15 amino acids. Germline V gives CDR1 SGHRS, CDR2 YFSETQ. Losses at the gene ends were 0 bases for V and 6 bases for J; bases not matched to a gene: 2. The CDR3 is CASSLASGGSNEQFF. The CDR3 DNA is TGCGCCAGCAGCTTGGCTAGCGGGGGGAGCAATGAGCAGTTCTTC.

This clone was detected only a few times. The genes are TRBV13 and TRBJ2-7, with D possibly matching TRBD2 (7 bases). Trimming removed 5 bases from V and 0 bases from J, with 20 bases in between. This CDR3 comprises 17 residues. In germline, CDR1 is PRHDT, CDR2 FYEKMQ (reference sequence). The CDR3 sequence is CASSTSRGRVSSYEQYF. For the CDR3, the DNA is TGTGCCAGCAGCACATCGCGGGGGCGGGTCTCCTCCTACGAGCAGTACTTC. Combining the CDR3 with reference TRBV13 and TRBJ2-7 gives the whole variable domain AAGVIQSPRHLIKEKRETATLKCYPIPRHDTVYWYQQGPGQDPQFLISFYEKMQSDKGSIPDRFSAQQFSDYHSELNMSSLELGDSALYFCASSTSRGRVSSYEQYFGPGTRLTVT.